These 5 T cell receptor beta chains originate from one sample sequenced in a study of shared clonotypes between healthy human individuals. The method was immunoSEQ multiplex PCR; TCRdb's version includes in-frame clones alone and lacks a portion of them. This sample has about 800,000 clones, with 90% to 97% found just once. It was CD45RO-negative cells, positively selected for CCR7, that made up naive CD8 cells, with terminally differentiated effector memory CD45RA+ cells excluded. Source material: naive CD8+ T cells sorted from blood. These receptors were collected from a man aged 25 to 45 in good health.

This clone was seen only once. The chain has TRBV5-6 and TRBJ2-7, with 9 nucleotides matching TRBD2. The V gene end was trimmed by 3 bases and the J gene end by 5 bases; junction bases not matched to a gene: 6. The CDR3 loop spans 14 amino acids. The germline V gene has CDR1 SGHDT and CDR2 YYEEEE. The CDR3 DNA follows: TGTGCCAGCAGCTGGTGGCTAGCGGGAAACGAGCAGTACTTC. Protein sequence: CASSWWLAGNEQYF.

The J gene is TRBJ2-1, the V gene TRBV7-9, with TRBD2 matching 12 bases. V dropped 5 bases and J dropped 7; count of bases not matched to a gene: 12. The CDR3 has 17 amino acids. Germline V gene lookup returns CDR1 SEHNR and CDR2 FQNEAQ (reference sequence). CDR3 bases: TGTGCCAGCAGCACTACCCTAGCGGGAGGGCCTTTGAATGAGCAGTTCTTC. Protein sequence: CASSTTLAGGPLNEQFF.

J is TRBJ2-1 and V is TRBV29-1; D ambiguous. Germline V gives CDR1 SQVTM, CDR2 ANQGSEA. The CDR3 is 13 residues long. V was cut by 2 bases and J by 4 bases, with 9 bases left in between. CDR3 amino acids: CSVEWADYNEQFF. CDR3 DNA sequence: TGCAGCGTTGAATGGGCGGATTACAATGAGCAGTTCTTC.

V is TRBV29-1 and J is TRBJ2-7, with D uncertain. With 6 bases removed from V and 1 base from J, the gap between germline ends came to 13 bases. Germline values: CDR1 SQVTM, CDR2 ANQGSEA. This CDR3 has 13 residues. The CDR3 region has the DNA TGCAGCGTGGTCCTCGACGGGTCCTACGAGCAGTACTTC. Translating it yields CSVVLDGSYEQYF.

The genes are TRBV4-1 and TRBJ2-5, with a tentative D call TRBD2 (5 bases). Germline CDR1 MGHRA, CDR2 YSYEKL. Trimming pared 2 bases from V and 5 bases from J, leaving 12 bases between. The CDR3 has 14 residues. The CDR3: CASSQLQEEETQYF. The CDR3 coding sequence is TGCGCCAGCAGCCAACTCCAGGAGGAGGAGACCCAGTACTTC.